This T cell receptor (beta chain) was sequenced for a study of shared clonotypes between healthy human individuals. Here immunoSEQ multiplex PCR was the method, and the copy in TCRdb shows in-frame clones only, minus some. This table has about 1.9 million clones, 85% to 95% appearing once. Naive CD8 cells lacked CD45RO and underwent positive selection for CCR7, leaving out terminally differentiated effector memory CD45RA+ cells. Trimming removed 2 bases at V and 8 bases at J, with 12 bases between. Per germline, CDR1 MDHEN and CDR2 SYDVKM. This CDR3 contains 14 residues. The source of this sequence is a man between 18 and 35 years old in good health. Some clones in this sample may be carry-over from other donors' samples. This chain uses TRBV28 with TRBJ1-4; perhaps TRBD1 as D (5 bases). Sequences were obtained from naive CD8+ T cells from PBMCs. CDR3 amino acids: CASSLRGDDEKLFF. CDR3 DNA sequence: TGTGCCAGCAGTTTAAGGGGTGATGACGAAAAACTGTTTTTT.